These 16 T cell receptor beta chains originate from one sample sequenced in a study of T cells in Graves' hyperthyroidism and ophthalmopathy. Using RNA transcripts as the source, TCR beta CDR3 regions were amplified. Initially, a first-round RT-PCR of the TCR CDR3 employed the HTBI primer set. Via MiXCR, TCRdb re-called the multiplex PCR reads, giving one row per CDR3 protein. The sample records around 180,000 distinct CDR3 sequences, approximately 15% being singletons. Sequencing input: blood. These receptor sequences come from a woman aged 50 to 60 with Graves' hyperthyroidism.

Remarks on this clonotype: A read error may explain this, as a much larger clone is one base away. This chain links TRBV6-1 with TRBJ1-5; tentative D call: TRBD1 (6 bases). Germline-derived CDR1 and CDR2 are MNHNS and SASEGT. This CDR3 has 13 residues. The CDR3 nucleotides read TGTGCCAGCAAGGGCAGGGGCAATCAGCCCCAGCGTTTT. Translated: CASKGRGNQPQRF.

In its sample, this clonotype was seen many times. The chain joins TRBV5-1 to TRBJ1-1, with no clear D. V shed 1 base and J shed 3 bases, with 25 bases lying between them. The germline V gene has CDR1 SGHRS and CDR2 YFSETQ. The CDR3 sequence is 19 residues long. The CDR3 sequence: CASSLYPPGTGGSDTEAFF. CDR3 in DNA: TGCGCCAGCAGCTTGTATCCCCCGGGAACGGGAGGTTCTGACACTGAAGCTTTCTTT.

The chain has TRBV5-1 and TRBJ2-1, with D perhaps TRBD1 (6 bases). The V gene's germline CDR1 is SGHRS and CDR2 YFSETQ. Trimming removed 3 bases from V and 6 bases from J, with 16 bases in between. The CDR3 has 15 amino acids. The CDR3 coding sequence is TGCGCCAGCAGCTGGGCCCCTACAGGGTCCAATGAGCAGTTCTTC. Translation: CASSWAPTGSNEQFF.

Many counts were recorded for this clonotype. The genes are TRBV6-1 and TRBJ2-1, with D possibly matching TRBD2 (7 bases). Trimming took 10 bases from V and 0 from J, leaving 22 bases between them. There are 17 residues in the CDR3. Germline V gene lookup returns CDR1 MNHNS and CDR2 SASEGT. The CDR3 region has the DNA TGTGCCACGGCGGCTCGGGGGGCGGGGGCCTCCTACAATGAGCAGTTCTTC. Amino acid sequence: CATAARGAGASYNEQFF.

This clonotype was recorded only once. The V and J genes are TRBV28 and TRBJ1-1, with D tentatively TRBD1 (6 bases). Per germline, CDR1 MDHEN and CDR2 SYDVKM. V was clipped by 4 bases and J by 10 bases, with 13 bases between them. The CDR3 is made up of 12 amino acids. The DNA of the CDR3 is TGTGCCAGCAGTTCGTCACAGGGAGCAGCTTTCTTT. This encodes CASSSSQGAAFF.

This clonotype was picked up many times. This sequence joins TRBV18 and TRBJ2-2; D is ambiguous. The V end was cut by 1 base, the J end by 1 base, with 10 bases between. This CDR3 comprises 16 residues. Germline-derived CDR1 and CDR2 are KGHSH and LQKENI. DNA of the CDR3: TGTGCCAGCTCACCACGTCTCGACCGGAACACCGGGGAGCTGTTTTTT. It codes for CASSPRLDRNTGELFF.

Ten or more counts support this clonotype. This chain joins TRBV9 and TRBJ1-2; possible D gene TRBD1, 6 bases. Deletions cut 10 bases from V and 3 bases from J, with 19 bases between. This CDR3 has 14 residues. Germline CDR1 and CDR2: SGDLS and YYNGEE. CDR3 in DNA: TGTGCCGGCACGCCGGGGGCAGGGGACTATGGCTACACCTTC. Translation gives CAGTPGAGDYGYTF.

This clonotype was seen at least ten times. This CDR3 is CASSLWGAQSSYNEQFF. In DNA form, the CDR3 reads TGTGCCAGCAGTTTATGGGGAGCGCAGAGCTCCTACAATGAGCAGTTCTTC. The chain carries TRBV27 and TRBJ2-1, with D possibly matching TRBD2 (5 bases). Trimming pared 1 base from V and 0 bases from J, leaving 13 bases between. The CDR3 runs 17 residues. Germline CDR1 is MNHEY and CDR2 is SMNVEV (reference sequence).

Ten or more counts support this clonotype. The J gene is TRBJ1-1, the V gene TRBV19; 10 bases match TRBD1. The CDR3 extends over 13 amino acids. With V trimmed by 8 bases and J by 5 bases, 5 bases remained unmatched. Germline loops: CDR1 LNHDA, CDR2 SQIVND (reference sequence). The CDR3 region has the DNA TGTGCCAGTTTGACAGGGGGCATTACTGAAGCTTTCTTT. Translation: CASLTGGITEAFF.

The gene calls are TRBV2 and TRBJ2-7; 7 bases align to TRBD1. The CDR3 extends over 14 amino acids. The J segment lost 1 base and the V segment lost 8 bases, leaving 8 bases of the junction unmatched. Looked up from germline, CDR1 is SNHLY and CDR2 is FYNNEI. CDR3 sequence reads: CASEGQGVSYEQYF. The CDR3 DNA is TGTGCCAGCGAAGGGCAGGGGGTATCCTACGAGCAGTACTTC.

This clonotype appeared many times. The gene calls are TRBV6-1 and TRBJ1-5; D not certain. The V end was cut by 5 bases, the J end by 0 bases, with 11 bases between. Germline values: CDR1 MNHNS, CDR2 SASEGT. The CDR3 consists of 15 residues. The CDR3 DNA is TGTGCCAGCAGTCCATCGGGGAATAGCAATCAGCCCCAGCATTTT. Protein sequence: CASSPSGNSNQPQHF.

This clonotype was counted ten times or more. This chain uses TRBV11-2 with TRBJ2-5; D call uncertain. V lost 0 bases and J lost 6, with 11 bases in between. Germline V gene lookup returns CDR1 SGHAT and CDR2 FQNNGV. CDR3 length equals 14 residues. The CDR3, as DNA: TGTGCCAGCAGCTTAGAGCTAGGTTTTCAGACCCAGTACTTC. Encoded protein: CASSLELGFQTQYF. Combining the CDR3 with reference TRBV11-2 and TRBJ2-5 gives the whole variable domain EAGVAQSPRYKIIEKRQSVAFWCNPISGHATLYWYQQILGQGPKLLIQFQNNGVVDDSQLPKDRFSAERLKGVDSTLKIQPAKLEDSAVYLCASSLELGFQTQYFGPGTRLLVL.

This clonotype has ten or more counts. The rearrangement uses TRBV16 and TRBJ2-7; 8 nucleotides line up with TRBD1. J gave up 1 base and V 5 bases, and 4 bases lay outside the gene matches. Germline CDR1 is KGHSY and CDR2 is FQNENV. This CDR3 contains 14 residues. For the CDR3, the DNA is TGTGCCAGCAGCGACAGGGGTGGTTCCTACGAGCAGTACTTC. Protein: CASSDRGGSYEQYF. Looking up the rest from reference TRBV16 and TRBJ2-7 gives the full variable domain: GEEVAQTPKHLVRGEGQKAKLYCAPIKGHSYVFWYQQVLKNEFKFLISFQNENVFDETGMPKERFSAKCLPNSPCSLEIQATKLEDSAVYFCASSDRGGSYEQYFGPGTRLTVT.

Ten or more counts support this clonotype. The chain is built from TRBV20-1 and TRBJ1-2; TRBD1 matches 8 bases. Germline-derived CDR1 and CDR2 are DFQATT and SNEGSKA (reference sequence). The length of the CDR3 is 14 residues. The trim removed 3 bases at V and 5 bases at J, leaving 8 bases unmatched. The CDR3 DNA reads as TGCAGTGCTAGCCCCAGGGGGCTCAATTATGGCTACACCTTC. Its protein product is CSASPRGLNYGYTF.

This clonotype was detected many times. The CDR3 loop reads CASSFTGGRGGELFF. The CDR3 DNA reads as TGTGCCAGCAGCTTCACAGGGGGCCGAGGCGGGGAGCTGTTTTTT. The rearrangement uses TRBV11-2 and TRBJ2-2, with TRBD1 matching over 9 bases. Trimming cost V 3 bases and J 7 bases; bases outside gene matches: 6. From germline, CDR1 is SGHAT and CDR2 FQNNGV. The length of the CDR3 is 15 residues.

This clonotype was recorded at least ten times. The chain employs TRBV2 and TRBJ1-2; D is uncertain. Trimming took off 7 bases at V and 4 bases at J, with 19 bases between the two ends. The CDR3 has 15 residues. From germline, CDR1 is SNHLY and CDR2 FYNNEI. The CDR3 loop is CASIPYERAPYGYTF. CDR3 DNA: TGTGCCAGCATACCGTACGAGAGGGCTCCCTATGGCTACACCTTC. Using reference TRBV2 and TRBJ1-2 for the parts outside the CDR3, the full variable domain is EPEVTQTPSHQVTQMGQEVILRCVPISNHLYFYWYRQILGQKVEFLVSFYNNEISEKSEIFDDQFSVERPDGSNFTLKIRSTKLEDSAMYFCASIPYERAPYGYTFGSGTRLTVV.